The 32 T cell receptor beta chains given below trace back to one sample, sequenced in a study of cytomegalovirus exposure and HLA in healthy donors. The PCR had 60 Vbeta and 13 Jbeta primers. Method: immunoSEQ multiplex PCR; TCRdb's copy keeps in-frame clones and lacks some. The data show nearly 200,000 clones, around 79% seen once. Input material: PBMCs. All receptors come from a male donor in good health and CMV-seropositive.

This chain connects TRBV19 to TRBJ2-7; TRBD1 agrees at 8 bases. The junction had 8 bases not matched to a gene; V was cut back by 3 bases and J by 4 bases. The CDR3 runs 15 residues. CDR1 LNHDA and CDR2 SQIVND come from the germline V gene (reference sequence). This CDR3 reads CASSMSAGGLYEQYF. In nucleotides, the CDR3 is TGTGCCAGTAGTATGTCGGCAGGGGGCTTATACGAGCAGTACTTC.

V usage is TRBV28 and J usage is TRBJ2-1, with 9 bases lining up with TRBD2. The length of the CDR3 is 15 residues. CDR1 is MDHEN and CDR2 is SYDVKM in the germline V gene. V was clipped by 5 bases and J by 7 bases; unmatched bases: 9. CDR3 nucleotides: TGTGCCAGCAGTCAGGCGGGAGGGCTGAGGAATGAGCAGTTCTTC. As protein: CASSQAGGLRNEQFF. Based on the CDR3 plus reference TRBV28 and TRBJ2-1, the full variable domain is DVKVTQSSRYLVKRTGEKVFLECVQDMDHENMFWYRQDPGLGLRLIYFSYDVKMKEKGDIPEGYSVSREKKERFSLILESASTNQTSMYLCASSQAGGLRNEQFFGPGTRLTVL.

For the CDR3, the DNA is TGCGCCAGCAGCCCAGTAGGGGGTGAAAAACTGTTTTTT. Translated, it gives CASSPVGGEKLFF. The chain is built from TRBV5-1 and TRBJ1-4, with D tentatively TRBD1 (6 bases). This CDR3 contains 13 residues. Trimming shortened V by 4 bases and J by 7 bases, and 11 bases separated the two germline ends. The germline CDR1 and CDR2 sequences are SGHRS and YFSETQ.

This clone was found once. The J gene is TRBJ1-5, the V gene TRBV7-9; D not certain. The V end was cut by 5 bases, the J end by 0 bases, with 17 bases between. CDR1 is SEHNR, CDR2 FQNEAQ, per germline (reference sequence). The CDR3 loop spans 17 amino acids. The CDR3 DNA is TGTGCCAGCAGCCTAGGAACGGGAGGGCCTAGCAATCAGCCCCAGCATTTT. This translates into CASSLGTGGPSNQPQHF. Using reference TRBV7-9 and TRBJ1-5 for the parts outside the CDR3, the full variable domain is DTGVSQNPRHKITKRGQNVTFRCDPISEHNRLYWYRQTLGQGPEFLTYFQNEAQLEKSRLLSDRFSAERPKGSFSTLEIQRTEQGDSAMYLCASSLGTGGPSNQPQHFGDGTRLSIL.

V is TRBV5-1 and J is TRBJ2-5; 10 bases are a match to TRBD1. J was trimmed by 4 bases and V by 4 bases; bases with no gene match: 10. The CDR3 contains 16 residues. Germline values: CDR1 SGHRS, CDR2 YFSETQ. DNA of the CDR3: TGCGCCAGCAGCCCGGGACAGGGGAGGGATTCAGAGACCCAGTACTTC. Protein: CASSPGQGRDSETQYF.

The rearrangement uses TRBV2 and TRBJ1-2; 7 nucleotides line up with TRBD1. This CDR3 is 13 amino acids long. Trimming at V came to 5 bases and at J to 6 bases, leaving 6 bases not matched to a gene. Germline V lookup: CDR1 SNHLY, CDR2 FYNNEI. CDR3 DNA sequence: TGTGCCAGCAGTCGACAGGGAAGGAATGGCTACACCTTC. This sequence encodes CASSRQGRNGYTF.

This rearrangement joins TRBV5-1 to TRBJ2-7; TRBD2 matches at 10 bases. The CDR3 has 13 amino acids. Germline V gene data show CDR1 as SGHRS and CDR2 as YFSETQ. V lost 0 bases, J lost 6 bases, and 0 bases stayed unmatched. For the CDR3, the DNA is TGCGCCAGCAGCTTGGAGCGGGGGGGCGAGCAGTACTTC. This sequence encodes CASSLERGGEQYF.

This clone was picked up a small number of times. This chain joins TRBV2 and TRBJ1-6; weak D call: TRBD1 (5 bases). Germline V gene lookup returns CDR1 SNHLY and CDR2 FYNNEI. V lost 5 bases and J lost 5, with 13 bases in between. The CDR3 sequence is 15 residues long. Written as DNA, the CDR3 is TGTGCCAGCAGTAGCTTGACAGCTAATAATTCACCCCTCCACTTT. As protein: CASSSLTANNSPLHF.

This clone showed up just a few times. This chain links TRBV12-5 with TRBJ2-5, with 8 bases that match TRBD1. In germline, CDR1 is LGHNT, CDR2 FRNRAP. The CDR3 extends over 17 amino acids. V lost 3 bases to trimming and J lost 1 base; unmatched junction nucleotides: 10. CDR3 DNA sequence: TGTGCTAGTGGTTTTGACCGACAGGGGCCAGGCCAAGAGACCCAGTACTTC. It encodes CASGFDRQGPGQETQYF.

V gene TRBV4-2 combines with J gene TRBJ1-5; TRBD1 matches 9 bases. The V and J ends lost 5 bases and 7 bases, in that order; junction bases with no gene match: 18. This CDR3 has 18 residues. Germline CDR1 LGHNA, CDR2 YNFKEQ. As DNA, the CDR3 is TGTGCCAGCAGCTTAGGGGCAACGGGACAGGGTATGCGGCAGCCCCAGCATTTT. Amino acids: CASSLGATGQGMRQPQHF.

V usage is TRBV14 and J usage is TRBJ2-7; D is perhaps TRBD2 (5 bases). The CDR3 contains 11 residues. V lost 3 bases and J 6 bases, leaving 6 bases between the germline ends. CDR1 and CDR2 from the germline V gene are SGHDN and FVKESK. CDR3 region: CASSHAGEQYF. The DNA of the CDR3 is TGTGCCAGCAGCCATGCGGGCGAGCAGTACTTC.

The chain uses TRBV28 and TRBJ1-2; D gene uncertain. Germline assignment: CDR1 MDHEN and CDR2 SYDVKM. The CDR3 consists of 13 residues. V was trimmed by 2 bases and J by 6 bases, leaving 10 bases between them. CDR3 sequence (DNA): TGTGCCAGCAGTTTAAAGGGAGTACATGGCTACACCTTC. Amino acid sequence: CASSLKGVHGYTF.

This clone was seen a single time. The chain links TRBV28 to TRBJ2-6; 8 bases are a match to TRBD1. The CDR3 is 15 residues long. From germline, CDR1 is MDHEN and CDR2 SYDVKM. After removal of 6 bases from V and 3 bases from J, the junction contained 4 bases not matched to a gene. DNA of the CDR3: TGTGCCAGCAGGGGACAGGTGTTTGGGGCCAACGTCCTGACTTTC. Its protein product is CASRGQVFGANVLTF.

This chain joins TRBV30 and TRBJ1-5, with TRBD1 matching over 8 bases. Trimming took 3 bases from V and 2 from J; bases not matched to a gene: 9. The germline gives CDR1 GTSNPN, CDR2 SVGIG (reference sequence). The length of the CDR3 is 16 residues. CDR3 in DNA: TGTGCCTGGAGCTCTACGGACAGGGCGGGCAATCAGCCCCAGCATTTT. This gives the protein CAWSSTDRAGNQPQHF.

Here the CDR3 DNA reads TGTGCCAGCAGCTCGATAGGGACTGTCTACAATGAGCAGTTCTTC. This sequence encodes CASSSIGTVYNEQFF. The chain employs TRBV7-9 and TRBJ2-1; D is perhaps TRBD2 (6 bases). Germline lookup yields CDR1 SEHNR and CDR2 FQNEAQ (reference sequence). This CDR3 spans 15 amino acids. V was cut by 4 bases and J by 3 bases, with 13 bases left in between.

CDR3 nucleotide sequence: TGTGCCAGCAGTCCGGGACTACTAAGTGAAAAACTGTTTTTT. Translation gives CASSPGLLSEKLFF. The J gene is TRBJ1-4, the V gene TRBV6-1, with a possible D match to TRBD1 (5 bases). With 5 bases removed from V and 7 bases from J, the gap between germline ends came to 14 bases. Looked up from germline, CDR1 is MNHNS and CDR2 is SASEGT. This CDR3 has 14 residues.

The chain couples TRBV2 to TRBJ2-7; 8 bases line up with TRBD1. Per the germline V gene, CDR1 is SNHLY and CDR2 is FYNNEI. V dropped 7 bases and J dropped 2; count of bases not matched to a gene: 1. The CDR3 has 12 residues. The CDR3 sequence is CASKDRAYEQYF. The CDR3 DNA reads TGTGCCAGCAAGGACAGGGCCTACGAGCAGTACTTC.

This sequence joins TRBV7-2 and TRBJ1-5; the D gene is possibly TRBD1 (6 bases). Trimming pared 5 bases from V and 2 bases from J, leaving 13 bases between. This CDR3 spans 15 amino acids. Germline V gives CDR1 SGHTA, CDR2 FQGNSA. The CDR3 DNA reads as TGTGCCAGCAGCAAGGACAGACTGGGCAATCAGCCCCAGCATTTT. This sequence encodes CASSKDRLGNQPQHF.

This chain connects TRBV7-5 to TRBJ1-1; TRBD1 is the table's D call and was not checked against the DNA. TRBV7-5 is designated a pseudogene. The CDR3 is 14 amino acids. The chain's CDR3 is CVRSTSPLNTEAFF. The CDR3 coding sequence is TGTGTCAGAAGCACCAGTCCGTTGAACACTGAAGCTTTCTTT.

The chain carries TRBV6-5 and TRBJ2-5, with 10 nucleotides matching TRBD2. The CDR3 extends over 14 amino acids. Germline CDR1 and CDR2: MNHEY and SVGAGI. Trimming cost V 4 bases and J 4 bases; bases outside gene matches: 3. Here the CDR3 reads CASSSRTSGETQYF. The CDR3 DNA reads TGTGCCAGCAGTTCCCGGACTAGCGGAGAGACCCAGTACTTC.

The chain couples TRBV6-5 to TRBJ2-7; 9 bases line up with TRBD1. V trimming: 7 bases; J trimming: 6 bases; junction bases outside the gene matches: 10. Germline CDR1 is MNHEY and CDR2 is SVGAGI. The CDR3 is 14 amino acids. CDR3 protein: CASMIRTGDAEQYF. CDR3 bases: TGTGCCAGCATGATACGGACAGGGGATGCCGAGCAGTACTTC.

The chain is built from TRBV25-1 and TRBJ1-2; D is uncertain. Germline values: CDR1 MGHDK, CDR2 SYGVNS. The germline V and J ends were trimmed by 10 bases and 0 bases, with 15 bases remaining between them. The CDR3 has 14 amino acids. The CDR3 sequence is CATFGETANYGYTF. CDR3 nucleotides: TGTGCCACCTTTGGTGAAACAGCTAACTATGGCTACACCTTC.

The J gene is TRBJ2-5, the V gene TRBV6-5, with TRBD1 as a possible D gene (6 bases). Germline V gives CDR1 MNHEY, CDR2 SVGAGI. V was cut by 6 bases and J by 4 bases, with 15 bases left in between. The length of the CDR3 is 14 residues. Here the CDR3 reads CASREGQSRETQYF. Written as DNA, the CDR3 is TGTGCCAGCAGAGAAGGACAGTCACGAGAGACCCAGTACTTC.

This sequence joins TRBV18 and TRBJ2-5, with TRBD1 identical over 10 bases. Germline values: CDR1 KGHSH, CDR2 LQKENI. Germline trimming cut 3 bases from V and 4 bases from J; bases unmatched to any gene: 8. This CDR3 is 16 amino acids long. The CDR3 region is CASSPRQGAGGETQYF. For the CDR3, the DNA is TGTGCCAGCTCACCCCGACAGGGGGCAGGGGGAGAGACCCAGTACTTC.

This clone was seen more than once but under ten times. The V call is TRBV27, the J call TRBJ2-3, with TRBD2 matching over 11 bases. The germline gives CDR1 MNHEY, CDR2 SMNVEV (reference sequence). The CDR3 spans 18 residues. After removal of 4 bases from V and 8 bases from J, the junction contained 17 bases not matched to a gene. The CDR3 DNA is TGTGCCAGCAGTTCCCTATCCATACGACTAGCGGGACCTGGTACGCAGTATTTT. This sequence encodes CASSSLSIRLAGPGTQYF.

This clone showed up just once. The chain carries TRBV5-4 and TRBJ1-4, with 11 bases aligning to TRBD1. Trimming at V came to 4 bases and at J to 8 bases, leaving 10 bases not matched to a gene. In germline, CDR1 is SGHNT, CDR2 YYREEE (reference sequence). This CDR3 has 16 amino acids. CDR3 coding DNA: TGTGCCAGCAGCGTAGCCACCGGGACAGGGGGAGAAAAACTGTTTTTT. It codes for CASSVATGTGGEKLFF.

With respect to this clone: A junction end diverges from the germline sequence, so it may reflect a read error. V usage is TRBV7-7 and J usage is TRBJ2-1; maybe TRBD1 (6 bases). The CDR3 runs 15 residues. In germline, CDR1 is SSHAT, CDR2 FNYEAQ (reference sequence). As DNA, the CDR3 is TGTGCTAGCAGCTTAGGGCAGGGGAGTATCAATGAGCAGTTCTTC. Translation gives CASSLGQGSINEQFF.

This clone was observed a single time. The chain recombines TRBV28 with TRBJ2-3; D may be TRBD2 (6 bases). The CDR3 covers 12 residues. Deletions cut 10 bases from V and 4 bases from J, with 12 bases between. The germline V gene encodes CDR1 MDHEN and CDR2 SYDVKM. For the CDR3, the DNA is TGTGCCACCCGGAGGGAGTCAGATACGCAGTATTTT. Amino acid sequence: CATRRESDTQYF.

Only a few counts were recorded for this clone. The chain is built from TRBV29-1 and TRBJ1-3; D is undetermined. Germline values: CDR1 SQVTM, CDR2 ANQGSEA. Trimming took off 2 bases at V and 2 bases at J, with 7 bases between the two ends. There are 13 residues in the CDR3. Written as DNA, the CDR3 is TGCAGCGTTGAACGGGGAACTGGAAACACCATATATTTT. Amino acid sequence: CSVERGTGNTIYF.

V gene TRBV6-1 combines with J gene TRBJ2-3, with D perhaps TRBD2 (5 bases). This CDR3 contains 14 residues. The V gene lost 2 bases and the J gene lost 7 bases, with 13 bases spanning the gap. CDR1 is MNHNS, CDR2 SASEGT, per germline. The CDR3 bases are TGTGCCAGCAGTGAAATGATAGCGTTGAATACGCAGTATTTT. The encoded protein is CASSEMIALNTQYF.

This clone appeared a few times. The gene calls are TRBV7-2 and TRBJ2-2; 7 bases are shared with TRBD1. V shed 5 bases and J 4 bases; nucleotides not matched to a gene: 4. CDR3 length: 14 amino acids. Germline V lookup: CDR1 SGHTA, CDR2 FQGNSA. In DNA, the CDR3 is TGTGCCAGCAGCCTAGGGACAGCCACCGGGGAGCTGTTTTTT. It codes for CASSLGTATGELFF. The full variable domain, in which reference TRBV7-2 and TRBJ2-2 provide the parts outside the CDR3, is GAGVSQSPSNKVTEKGKDVELRCDPISGHTALYWYRQSLGQGLEFLIYFQGNSAPDKSGLPSDRFSAERTGGSVSTLTIQRTQQEDSAVYLCASSLGTATGELFFGEGSRLTVL.

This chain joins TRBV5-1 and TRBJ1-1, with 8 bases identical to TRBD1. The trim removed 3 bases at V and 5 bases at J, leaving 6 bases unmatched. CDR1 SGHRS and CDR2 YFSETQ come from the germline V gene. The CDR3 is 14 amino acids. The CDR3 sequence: CASSYIQGATEAFF. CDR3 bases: TGCGCCAGCAGCTATATTCAGGGGGCAACTGAAGCTTTCTTT. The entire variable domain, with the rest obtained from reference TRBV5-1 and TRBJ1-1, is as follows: KAGVTQTPRYLIKTRGQQVTLSCSPISGHRSVSWYQQTPGQGLQFLFEYFSETQRNKGNFPGRFSGRQFSNSRSEMNVSTLELGDSALYLCASSYIQGATEAFFGQGTRLTVV.